Shown below are 4 T cell receptor beta chains from a single sample sequenced in a study of blood T cell repertoires in COVID-19. The repertoire was sequenced with immunoSEQ multiplex PCR; TCRdb's copy has only in-frame clones and lacks some. Of around 260,000 clones listed, roughly nine tenths are singletons. The sample taken for sequencing was peripheral blood. These receptors all stem from a man aged 55 to 70 who had recovered from COVID-19.

The gene calls are TRBV27 and TRBJ2-3, with a weak D call TRBD2 (5 bases). The V gene's germline CDR1 is MNHEY and CDR2 SMNVEV (reference sequence). V was shortened by 3 bases and J by 1 base, with 14 bases between the two germline ends. The CDR3 runs 16 residues. The CDR3 protein is CASSLSGRLGTDTQYF. CDR3 nucleotides: TGTGCCAGCAGTTTGAGCGGACGTTTGGGCACAGATACGCAGTATTTT.

V gene TRBV5-4 combines with J gene TRBJ2-1; 7 nucleotides align to TRBD2. The CDR3 is 16 amino acids. V trimming: 3 bases; J trimming: 7 bases; junction bases outside the gene matches: 13. Germline V gene data show CDR1 as SGHNT and CDR2 as YYREEE (reference sequence). This CDR3 reads CASSSPASGAMNEQFF. The CDR3 DNA follows: TGTGCCAGCAGCTCACCGGCGAGCGGGGCAATGAATGAGCAGTTCTTC.

This chain joins TRBV5-1 and TRBJ2-2; 8 bases are shared with TRBD1. The CDR3 runs to 15 residues. The germline V gene encodes CDR1 SGHRS and CDR2 YFSETQ. V shed 4 bases, J shed 1 base, and the junction held 3 bases outside the gene matches. The CDR3, as DNA: TGCGCCAGCAGCCCACAGGGGGGGAACACCGGGGAGCTGTTTTTT. The encoded protein is CASSPQGGNTGELFF.

The chain employs TRBV7-8 and TRBJ1-1, with TRBD1 matching 7 bases. Looked up from germline, CDR1 is SGHVS and CDR2 is FQNEAQ. The J segment lost 4 bases and the V segment lost 2 bases, leaving 13 bases of the junction unmatched. CDR3 size: 17 residues. The CDR3 here is CASSLLPPGTVSTEAFF. CDR3 nucleotide sequence: TGTGCCAGCAGCTTATTGCCGCCCGGGACAGTGAGCACTGAAGCTTTCTTT.